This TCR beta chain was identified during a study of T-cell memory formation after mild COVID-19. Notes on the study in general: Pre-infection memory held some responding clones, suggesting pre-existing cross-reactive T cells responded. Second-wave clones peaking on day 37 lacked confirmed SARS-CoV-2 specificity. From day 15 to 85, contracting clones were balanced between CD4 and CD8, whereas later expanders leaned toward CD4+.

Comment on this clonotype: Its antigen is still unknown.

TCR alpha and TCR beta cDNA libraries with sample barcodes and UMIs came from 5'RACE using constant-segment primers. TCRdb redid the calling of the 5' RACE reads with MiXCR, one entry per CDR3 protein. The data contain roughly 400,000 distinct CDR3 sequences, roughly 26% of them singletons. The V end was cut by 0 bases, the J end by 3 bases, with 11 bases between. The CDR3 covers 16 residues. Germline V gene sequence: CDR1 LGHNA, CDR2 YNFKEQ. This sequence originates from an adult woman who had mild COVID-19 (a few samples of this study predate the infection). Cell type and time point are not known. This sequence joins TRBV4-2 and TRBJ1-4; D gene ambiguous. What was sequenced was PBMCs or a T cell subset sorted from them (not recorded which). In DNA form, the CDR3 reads TGTGCCAGCAGCCAAGATCAAGAGGGTCCTAATGAAAAACTGTTTTTT. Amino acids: CASSQDQEGPNEKLFF.